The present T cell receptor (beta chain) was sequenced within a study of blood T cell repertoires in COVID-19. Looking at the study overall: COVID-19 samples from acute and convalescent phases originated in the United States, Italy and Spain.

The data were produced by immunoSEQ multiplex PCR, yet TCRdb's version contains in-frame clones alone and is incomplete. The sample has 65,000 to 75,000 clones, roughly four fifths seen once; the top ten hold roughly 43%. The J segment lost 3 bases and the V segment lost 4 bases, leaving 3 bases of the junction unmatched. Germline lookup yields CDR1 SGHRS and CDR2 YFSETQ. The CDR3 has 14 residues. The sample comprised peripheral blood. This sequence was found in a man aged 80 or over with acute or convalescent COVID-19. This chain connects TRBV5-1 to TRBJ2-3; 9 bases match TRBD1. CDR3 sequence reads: CASSGGTGTDTQYF. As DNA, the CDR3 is TGCGCCAGCAGCGGGGGGACAGGGACAGATACGCAGTATTTT. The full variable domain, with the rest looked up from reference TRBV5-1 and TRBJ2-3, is KAGVTQTPRYLIKTRGQQVTLSCSPISGHRSVSWYQQTPGQGLQFLFEYFSETQRNKGNFPGRFSGRQFSNSRSEMNVSTLELGDSALYLCASSGGTGTDTQYFGPGTRLTVL.